This T cell receptor (beta chain) was sequenced during a study of CD8+CD57+ T cells in acquired aplastic anemia. TCR beta VDJ and CDR3 profiles were obtained from a genomic DNA template. One entry per CDR3 protein results from TCRdb running MiXCR on the reads. Of approximately 380,000 distinct CDR3 sequences detected, about two thirds appear once; the ten largest clones hold 3.5% to 4.5%. The ends were cut back, 0 bases at V and 7 bases at J, with 7 bases in the middle. This CDR3 has 12 amino acids. The sequence derives from a human donor in good health, serving as a control. Sequences were obtained from sorted CD4+, CD8+, or CD8+CD57+ T cells (not recorded which) from PBMCs. This sequence joins TRBV12-3 or TRBV12-4 and TRBJ2-7; D gene ambiguous. This CDR3 reads CASSLAGVEQYF. The CDR3 coding sequence is TGTGCCAGCAGTTTAGCTGGGGTAGAGCAGTACTTC.